This T cell receptor beta chain was found in a study of T cell clonotyping in hematopoietic cell transplantation. The study's findings and limits: Higher Inverse Simpson Index values in graft donor and pretransplant recipient predicted broader posttransplant TCR diversity. CD4 and CD8 repertoire contributions could not be separated without sorting. Recipient TCR diversity dropped after transplant; expanded clonotypes rose from day 30 to 180.

Germline CDR1 is GTSNPN and CDR2 is SVGIG (reference sequence). The CDR3 has 15 residues. V lost 3 bases, J lost 1 base, and 15 bases lay in between. Recipients were bled about 28 days pretransplant and at posttransplant days 30, 100, 180. The repertoire was sequenced with immunoSEQ multiplex PCR; TCRdb's copy has only in-frame clones and lacks some. This table holds around 5,000 clones, more than 25% found once. Notes on this clone: What it binds is not known.

The sample in question was peripheral blood mononuclear cells, obtained 180 days after allogeneic stem cell transplant. The chain is built from TRBV30 and TRBJ1-1; a weak D match, TRBD1 (5 bases). The receptor comes from a male patient between 35 and 55 years old who had an allogeneic stem cell transplant from an unrelated donor, so the T cells may come from the graft donor. Some clones in this sample may be carry-over from other donors' samples. The CDR3 is CAWRSLPGGNTEAFF. The CDR3 bases are TGTGCCTGGAGATCCCTCCCTGGGGGGAACACTGAAGCTTTCTTT.